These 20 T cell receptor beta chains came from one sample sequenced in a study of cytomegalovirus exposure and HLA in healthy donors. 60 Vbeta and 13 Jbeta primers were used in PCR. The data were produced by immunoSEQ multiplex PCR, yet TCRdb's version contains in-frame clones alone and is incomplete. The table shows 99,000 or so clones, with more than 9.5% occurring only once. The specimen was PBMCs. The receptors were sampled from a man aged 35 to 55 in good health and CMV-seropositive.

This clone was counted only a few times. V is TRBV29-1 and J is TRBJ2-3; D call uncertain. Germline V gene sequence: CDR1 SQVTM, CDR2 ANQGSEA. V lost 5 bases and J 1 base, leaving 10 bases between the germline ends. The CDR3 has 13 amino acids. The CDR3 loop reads CSVICLGTDTQYF. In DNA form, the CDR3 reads TGCAGCGTTATTTGTCTCGGCACAGATACGCAGTATTTT.

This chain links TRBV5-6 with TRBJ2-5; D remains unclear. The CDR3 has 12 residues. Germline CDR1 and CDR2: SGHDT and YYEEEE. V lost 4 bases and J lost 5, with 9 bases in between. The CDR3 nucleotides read TGTGCCAGCAGCCGCGTGGTGGAGACCCAGTACTTC. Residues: CASSRVVETQYF.

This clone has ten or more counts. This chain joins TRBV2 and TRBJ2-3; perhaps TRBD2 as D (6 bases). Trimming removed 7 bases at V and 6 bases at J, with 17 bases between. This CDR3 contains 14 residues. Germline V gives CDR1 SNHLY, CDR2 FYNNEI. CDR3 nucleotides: TGTGCCAGCATTCGTGGAGGGCCAAGCGATACGCAGTATTTT. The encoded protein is CASIRGGPSDTQYF.

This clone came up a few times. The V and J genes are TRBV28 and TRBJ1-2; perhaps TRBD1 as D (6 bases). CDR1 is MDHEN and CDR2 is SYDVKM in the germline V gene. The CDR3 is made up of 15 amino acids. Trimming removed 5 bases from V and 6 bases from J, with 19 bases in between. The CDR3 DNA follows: TGTGCCAGCAGTCTGCTTACAGGGAAAGGGCATGGCTACACCTTC. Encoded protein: CASSLLTGKGHGYTF.

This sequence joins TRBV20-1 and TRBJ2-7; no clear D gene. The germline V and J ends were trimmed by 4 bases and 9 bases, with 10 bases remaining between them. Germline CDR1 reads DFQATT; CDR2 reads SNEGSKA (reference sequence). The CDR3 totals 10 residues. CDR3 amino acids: CSATHGAQYF. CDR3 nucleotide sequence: TGCAGTGCTACGCATGGAGCGCAGTACTTC.

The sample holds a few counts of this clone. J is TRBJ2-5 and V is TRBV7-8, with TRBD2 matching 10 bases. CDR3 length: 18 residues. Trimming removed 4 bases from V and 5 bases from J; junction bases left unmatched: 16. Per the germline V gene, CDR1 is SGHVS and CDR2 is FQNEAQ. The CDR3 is CASSSLGLAWPPRETQYF. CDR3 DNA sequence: TGTGCCAGCAGCTCTTTGGGACTAGCGTGGCCCCCCCGGGAGACCCAGTACTTC.

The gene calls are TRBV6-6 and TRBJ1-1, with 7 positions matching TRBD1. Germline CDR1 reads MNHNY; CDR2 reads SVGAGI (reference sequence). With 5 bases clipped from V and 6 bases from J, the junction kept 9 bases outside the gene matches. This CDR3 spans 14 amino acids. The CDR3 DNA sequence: TGTGCCAGCAGTACGTCTCAGGGGGGCCCTGAAGCTTTCTTT. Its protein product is CASSTSQGGPEAFF.

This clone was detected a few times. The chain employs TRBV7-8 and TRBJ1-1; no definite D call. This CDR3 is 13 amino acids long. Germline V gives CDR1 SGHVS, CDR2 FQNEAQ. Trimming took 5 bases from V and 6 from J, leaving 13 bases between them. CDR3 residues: CASSPRAFSEAFF. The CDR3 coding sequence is TGTGCCAGCAGCCCAAGAGCTTTCTCTGAAGCTTTCTTT.

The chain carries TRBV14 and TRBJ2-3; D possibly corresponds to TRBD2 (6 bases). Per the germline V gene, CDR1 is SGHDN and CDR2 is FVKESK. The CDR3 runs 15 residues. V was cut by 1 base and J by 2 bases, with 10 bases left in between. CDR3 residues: CASSQGLADTDTQYF. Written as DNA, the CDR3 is TGTGCCAGCAGCCAAGGATTAGCGGACACAGATACGCAGTATTTT.

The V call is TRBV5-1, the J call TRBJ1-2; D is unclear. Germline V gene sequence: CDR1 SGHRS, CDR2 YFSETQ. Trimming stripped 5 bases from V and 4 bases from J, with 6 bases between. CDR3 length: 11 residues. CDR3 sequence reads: CASSGSYGYTF. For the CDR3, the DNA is TGCGCCAGCAGTGGGAGCTATGGCTACACCTTC.

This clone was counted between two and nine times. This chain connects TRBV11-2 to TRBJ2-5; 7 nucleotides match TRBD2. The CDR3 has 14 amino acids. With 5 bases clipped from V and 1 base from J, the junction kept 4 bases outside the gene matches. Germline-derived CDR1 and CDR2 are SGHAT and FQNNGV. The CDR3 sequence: CASSLGTIQETQYF. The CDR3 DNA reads TGTGCCAGCAGCCTCGGGACTATCCAAGAGACCCAGTACTTC. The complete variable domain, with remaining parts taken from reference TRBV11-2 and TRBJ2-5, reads EAGVAQSPRYKIIEKRQSVAFWCNPISGHATLYWYQQILGQGPKLLIQFQNNGVVDDSQLPKDRFSAERLKGVDSTLKIQPAKLEDSAVYLCASSLGTIQETQYFGPGTRLLVL.

In DNA form, the CDR3 reads TGTGCCAGCAGAAAATTAGCGGGACCAAACACAGATACGCAGTATTTT. It codes for CASRKLAGPNTDTQYF. The chain uses TRBV6-6 and TRBJ2-3, with 8 bases aligning to TRBD2. Germline-derived CDR1 and CDR2 are MNHNY and SVGAGI (reference sequence). CDR3 length: 16 residues. The V and J ends lost 6 bases and 2 bases, in that order; junction bases with no gene match: 10.

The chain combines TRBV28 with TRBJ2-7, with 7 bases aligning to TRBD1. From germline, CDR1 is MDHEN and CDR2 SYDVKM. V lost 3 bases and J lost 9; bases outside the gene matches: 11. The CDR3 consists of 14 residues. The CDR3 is CASSFGTDLGGQYF. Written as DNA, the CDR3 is TGTGCCAGCAGTTTCGGGACAGACCTTGGCGGGCAGTACTTC.

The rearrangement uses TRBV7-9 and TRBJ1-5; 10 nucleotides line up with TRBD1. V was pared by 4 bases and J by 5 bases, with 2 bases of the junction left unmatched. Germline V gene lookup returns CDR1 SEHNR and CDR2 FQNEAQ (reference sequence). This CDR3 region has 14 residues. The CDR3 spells CASSSGQGDQPQHF. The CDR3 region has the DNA TGTGCCAGCAGCTCCGGACAGGGGGATCAGCCCCAGCATTTT.

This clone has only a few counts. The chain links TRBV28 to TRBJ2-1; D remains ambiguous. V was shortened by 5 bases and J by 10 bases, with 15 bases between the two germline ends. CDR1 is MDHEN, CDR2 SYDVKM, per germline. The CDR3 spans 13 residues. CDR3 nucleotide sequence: TGTGCCAGCAGTGGTACCCCTTCCGCGGAGCAGTTCTTC. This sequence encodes CASSGTPSAEQFF.

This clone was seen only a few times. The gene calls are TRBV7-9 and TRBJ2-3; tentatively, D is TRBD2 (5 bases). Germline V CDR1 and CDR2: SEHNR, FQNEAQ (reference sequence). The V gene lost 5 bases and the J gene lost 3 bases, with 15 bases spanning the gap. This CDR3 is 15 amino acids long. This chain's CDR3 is CASSQRVGGTDTQYF. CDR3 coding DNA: TGTGCCAGCAGCCAGAGGGTGGGCGGGACAGATACGCAGTATTTT.

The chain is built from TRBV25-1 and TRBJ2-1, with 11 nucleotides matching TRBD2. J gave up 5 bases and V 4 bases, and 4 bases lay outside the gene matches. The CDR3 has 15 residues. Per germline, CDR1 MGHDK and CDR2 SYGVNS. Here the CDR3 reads CASSGGLAVHNEQFF. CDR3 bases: TGTGCCAGCAGTGGGGGACTAGCGGTTCACAATGAGCAGTTCTTC.

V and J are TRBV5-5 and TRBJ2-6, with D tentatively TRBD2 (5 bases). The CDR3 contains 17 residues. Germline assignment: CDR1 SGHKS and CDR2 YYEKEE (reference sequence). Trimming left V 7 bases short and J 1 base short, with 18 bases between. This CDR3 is CASFRGVLGSGANVLTF. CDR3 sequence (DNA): TGTGCCAGCTTCCGGGGAGTCCTGGGGTCTGGGGCCAACGTCCTGACTTTC.

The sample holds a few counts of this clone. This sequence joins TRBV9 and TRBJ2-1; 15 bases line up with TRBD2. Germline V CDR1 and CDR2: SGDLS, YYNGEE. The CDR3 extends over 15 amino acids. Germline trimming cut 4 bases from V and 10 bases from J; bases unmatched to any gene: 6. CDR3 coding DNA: TGTGCCAGCAGCCTAAGGACTAGCGGGAGGGGGGAGCAGTTCTTC. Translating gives CASSLRTSGRGEQFF.

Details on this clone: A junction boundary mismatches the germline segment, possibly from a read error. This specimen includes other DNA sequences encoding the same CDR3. The CDR3 loop is CASSQGRGVGYTF. The CDR3 DNA is TGCGCCAGCAGCCAAGGACGCGGAGTAGGCTACACCTTT. The chain joins TRBV4-1 to TRBJ1-2, with unresolved D. Germline V lookup: CDR1 MGHRA, CDR2 YSYEKL. The CDR3 covers 13 residues.